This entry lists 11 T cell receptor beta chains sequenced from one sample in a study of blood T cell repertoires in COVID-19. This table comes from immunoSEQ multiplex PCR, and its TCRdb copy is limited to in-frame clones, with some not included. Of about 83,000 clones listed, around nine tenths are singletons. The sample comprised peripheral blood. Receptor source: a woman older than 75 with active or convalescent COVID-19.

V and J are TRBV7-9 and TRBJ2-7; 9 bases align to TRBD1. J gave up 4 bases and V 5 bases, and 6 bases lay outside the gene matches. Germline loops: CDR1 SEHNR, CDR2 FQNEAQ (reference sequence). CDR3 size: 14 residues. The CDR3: CASSRGQGEYEQYF. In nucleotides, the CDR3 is TGTGCCAGCAGCCGGGGACAGGGCGAATACGAGCAGTACTTC.

The CDR3 DNA follows: TGTGCCAGCAGTTATGGAGGGACCGGCAATCAGCCCCAGCATTTT. Translation gives CASSYGGTGNQPQHF. The chain carries TRBV6-2 or TRBV6-3 and TRBJ1-5; tentative D call: TRBD1 (5 bases). V was clipped by 3 bases and J by 2 bases, with 11 bases between them. CDR3 length: 15 residues. Per germline, CDR1 MNHEY and CDR2 SVGEGT.

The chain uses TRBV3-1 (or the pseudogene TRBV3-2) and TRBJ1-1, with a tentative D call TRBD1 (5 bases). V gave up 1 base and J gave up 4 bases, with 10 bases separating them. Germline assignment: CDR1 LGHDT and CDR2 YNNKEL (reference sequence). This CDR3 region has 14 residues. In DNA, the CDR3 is TGTGCCAGCAGCCAAGGTTGGGGGGGCACTGAAGCTTTCTTT. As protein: CASSQGWGGTEAFF.

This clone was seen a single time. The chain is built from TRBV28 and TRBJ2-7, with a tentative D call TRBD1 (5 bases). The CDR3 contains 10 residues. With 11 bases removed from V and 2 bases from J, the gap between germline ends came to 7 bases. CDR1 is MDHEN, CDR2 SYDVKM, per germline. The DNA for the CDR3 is TGTGCCGGGGCCGCCTACGAGCAGTACTTC. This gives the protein CAGAAYEQYF.

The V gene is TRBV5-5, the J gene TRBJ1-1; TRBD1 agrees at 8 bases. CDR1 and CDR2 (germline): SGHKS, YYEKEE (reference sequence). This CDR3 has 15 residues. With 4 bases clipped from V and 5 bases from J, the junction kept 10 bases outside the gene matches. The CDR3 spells CASSTRPGGWTEAFF. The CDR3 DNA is TGTGCCAGCAGCACAAGACCAGGGGGCTGGACTGAAGCTTTCTTT. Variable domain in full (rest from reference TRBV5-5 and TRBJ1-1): DAGVTQSPTHLIKTRGQQVTLRCSPISGHKSVSWYQQVLGQGPQFIFQYYEKEERGRGNFPDRFSARQFPNYSSELNVNALLLGDSALYLCASSTRPGGWTEAFFGQGTRLTVV.

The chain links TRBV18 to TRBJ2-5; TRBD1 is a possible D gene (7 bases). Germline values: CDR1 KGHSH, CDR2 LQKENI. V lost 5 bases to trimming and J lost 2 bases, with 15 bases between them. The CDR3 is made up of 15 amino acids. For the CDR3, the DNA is TGTGCCAGCTCAAAGATACAGGGGAGGCAAGAGACCCAGTACTTC. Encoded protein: CASSKIQGRQETQYF.

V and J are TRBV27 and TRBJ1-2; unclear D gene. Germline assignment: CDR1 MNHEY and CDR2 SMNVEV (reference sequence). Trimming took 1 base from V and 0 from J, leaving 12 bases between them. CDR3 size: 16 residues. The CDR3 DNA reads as TGTGCCAGCAGTTTATATCGGGGTAATTCTAACTATGGCTACACCTTC. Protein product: CASSLYRGNSNYGYTF.

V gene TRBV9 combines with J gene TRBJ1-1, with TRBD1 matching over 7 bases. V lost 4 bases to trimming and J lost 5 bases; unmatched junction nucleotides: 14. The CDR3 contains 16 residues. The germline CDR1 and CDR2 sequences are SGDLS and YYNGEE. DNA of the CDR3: TGTGCCAGCAGCCCTCTGACAGGGCGCGGGGGGACTGAAGCTTTCTTT. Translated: CASSPLTGRGGTEAFF.

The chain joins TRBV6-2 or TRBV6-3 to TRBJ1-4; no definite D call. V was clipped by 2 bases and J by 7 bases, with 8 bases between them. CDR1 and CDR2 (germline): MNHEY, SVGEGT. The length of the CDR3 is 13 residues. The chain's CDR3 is CASSYRRGEKLFF. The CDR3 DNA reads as TGTGCCAGCAGTTACAGACGGGGTGAAAAACTGTTTTTT.

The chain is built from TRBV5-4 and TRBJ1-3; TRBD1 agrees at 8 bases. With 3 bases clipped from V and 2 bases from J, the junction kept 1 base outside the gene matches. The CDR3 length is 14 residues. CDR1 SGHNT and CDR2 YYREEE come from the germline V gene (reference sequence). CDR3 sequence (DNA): TGTGCCAGCAGCTCACAGGGGGCTGGAAACACCATATATTTT. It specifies CASSSQGAGNTIYF.

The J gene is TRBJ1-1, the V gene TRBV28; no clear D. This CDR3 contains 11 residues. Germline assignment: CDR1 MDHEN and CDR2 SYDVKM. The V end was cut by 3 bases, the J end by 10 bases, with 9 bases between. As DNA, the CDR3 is TGTGCCAGCAGTTTGAGGGCTGGAGCTTTCTTT. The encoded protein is CASSLRAGAFF.